This TCR beta chain was captured by sequencing in a study of Ad26.COV2.S vaccination and SARS-CoV-2 variants. The overall study: Once or twice, 56 days apart, Ad26.COV2.S was delivered intramuscularly. Study-wide results and limits: Vaccinees showed greater spike-specific TCR breadth than placebo recipients. With respect to non-spike TCR breadth, vaccine and placebo recipients were similar.

Treatment indicated: 15 to 20 received Ad26.COV2.S at low or high dose, single or two shots; several received placebo; per-sample allocation not given. The study sampled participants on day 63 after the first vaccine or placebo injection. A Boston adult aged 18-55 years was the donor. Measured with immunoSEQ multiplex PCR; TCRdb has only the in-frame clones, and not every one. This sample yields around 400,000 clones, of which roughly 85% are seen a single time; almost 7.5% belongs to the top ten. With regard to this clone: Its antigen is currently unknown.

CDR1 MGHRA and CDR2 YSYEKL come from the germline V gene. The ends were cut back, 3 bases at V and 4 bases at J, with 15 bases in the middle. This CDR3 spans 15 amino acids. The sequencing here drew on peripheral blood, taken in a trial of Ad26.COV2.S vaccine versus placebo. The chain employs TRBV4-1 and TRBJ1-2; TRBD1 is a possible D gene (6 bases). This TCR was recovered from a person aged 18 to 65 who received the Ad26.COV2.S COVID-19 vaccine or a placebo. CDR3 residues: CASSQGGGFFYGYTF. The CDR3 DNA follows: TGCGCCAGCAGCCAGGGAGGGGGGTTCTTCTATGGCTACACCTTC.